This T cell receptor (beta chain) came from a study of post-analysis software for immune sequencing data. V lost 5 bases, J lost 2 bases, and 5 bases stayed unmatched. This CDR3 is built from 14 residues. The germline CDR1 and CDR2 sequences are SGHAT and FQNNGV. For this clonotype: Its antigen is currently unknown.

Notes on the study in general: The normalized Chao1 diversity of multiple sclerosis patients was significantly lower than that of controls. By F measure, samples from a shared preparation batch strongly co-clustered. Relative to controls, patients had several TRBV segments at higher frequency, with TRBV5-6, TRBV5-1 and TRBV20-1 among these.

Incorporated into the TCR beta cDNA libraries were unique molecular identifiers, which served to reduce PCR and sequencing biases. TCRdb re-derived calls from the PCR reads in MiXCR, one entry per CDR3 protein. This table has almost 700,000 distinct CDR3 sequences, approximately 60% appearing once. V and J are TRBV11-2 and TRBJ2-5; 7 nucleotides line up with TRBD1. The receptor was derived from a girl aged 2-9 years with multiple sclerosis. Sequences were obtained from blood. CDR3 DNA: TGTGCCAGCAGCGCAGGACAGGCACAAGAGACCCAGTACTTC. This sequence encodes CASSAGQAQETQYF.